This TCR beta chain appears in the sequencing data of a study of glioma-infiltrating T cells after dendritic cell vaccination. Trimming took off 4 bases at V and 2 bases at J, with 13 bases between the two ends. Looked up from germline, CDR1 is SGHNT and CDR2 is YYREEE (reference sequence). The CDR3 runs to 15 residues. TCRdb keeps only in-frame clones here, not all; method: immunoSEQ multiplex PCR. The sample has roughly 82,000 clones; 85% to 90% are singletons. This receptor was obtained from a human donor with glioblastoma. The specimen comprised blood, sampled before dendritic cell vaccination. V usage is TRBV5-4 and J usage is TRBJ2-4; tentative D call: TRBD1 (6 bases). Written as DNA, the CDR3 is TGTGCCAGCAGCCATACAGGGTCCCCCAAAAACATTCAGTACTTC. Translating it yields CASSHTGSPKNIQYF. The whole variable domain, remainder taken from reference TRBV5-4 and TRBJ2-4, is ETGVTQSPTHLIKTRGQQVTLRCSSQSGHNTVSWYQQALGQGPQFIFQYYREEENGRGNFPPRFSGLQFPNYSSELNVNALELDDSALYLCASSHTGSPKNIQYFGAGTRLSVL.